The 9 T cell receptor beta chains below were found in one sample sequenced in a study of Graves' ophthalmopathy and Graves' hyperthyroidism. TCR beta CDR3 amplification used RNA transcripts. RT-PCR with HTBI primers came first, then second-round multiplex PCR. MiXCR, applied by TCRdb to the multiplex PCR reads, yields one record per CDR3 protein. The sample contains over a million distinct CDR3 sequences, 35% to 45% of which appear only once. Sequenced input: peripheral blood or thyroid tissue (not recorded which). The receptors here all came from an adult man with Graves' hyperthyroidism.

The chain couples TRBV7-2 to TRBJ1-2, with D possibly matching TRBD1 (6 bases). The CDR3 extends over 15 amino acids. Germline V CDR1 and CDR2: SGHTA, FQGNSA. Trimming took 5 bases from V and 5 from J, leaving 18 bases between them. This CDR3 is CASSPRRGLSYGYTF. CDR3 DNA sequence: TGTGCCAGCAGCCCACGCAGGGGTTTATCGTATGGCTACACCTTC.

By its share, this clonotype is medium-sized (0.01 to 0.1%). The V gene is TRBV7-2, the J gene TRBJ1-5; 10 nucleotides agree with TRBD1. V dropped 6 bases and J dropped 3; count of bases not matched to a gene: 5. CDR1 is SGHTA and CDR2 is FQGNSA in the germline V gene. The CDR3 length is 15 residues. The CDR3 loop is CASSKDRGVNQPQHF. For the CDR3, the DNA is TGTGCCAGCAGTAAGGACAGGGGGGTCAATCAGCCCCAGCATTTT.

This chain links TRBV13 with TRBJ1-2; D possibly corresponds to TRBD1 (5 bases). The V end was cut by 6 bases, the J end by 6 bases, with 17 bases between. Germline CDR1 PRHDT, CDR2 FYEKMQ (reference sequence). The CDR3 contains 14 residues. The CDR3 loop is CASRYLQVPDGYTF. In DNA form, the CDR3 reads TGTGCCAGCAGATACCTACAGGTTCCTGATGGCTACACCTTC. Drawing the rest from reference TRBV13 and TRBJ1-2, the complete variable domain is AAGVIQSPRHLIKEKRETATLKCYPIPRHDTVYWYQQGPGQDPQFLISFYEKMQSDKGSIPDRFSAQQFSDYHSELNMSSLELGDSALYFCASRYLQVPDGYTFGSGTRLTVV.

This clonotype was observed once. The rearrangement uses TRBV5-1 and TRBJ1-2; TRBD1 is a possible D gene (5 bases). Looked up from germline, CDR1 is SGHRS and CDR2 is YFSETQ. V was cut by 0 bases and J by 2 bases, with 11 bases left in between. CDR3 length: 15 amino acids. In nucleotides, the CDR3 is TGCGCCAGCAGCTTGGCCGGGGCAGCAAACTATGGCTACACCTTC. Encoded protein: CASSLAGAANYGYTF.

The chain has TRBV6-5 and TRBJ1-2; D is uncertain. The CDR3 runs 13 residues. Trimming cost V 4 bases and J 5 bases, with 11 bases left between them. The V gene's germline CDR1 is MNHEY and CDR2 SVGAGI. The CDR3 DNA reads as TGTGCCAGCAGTTCCCCGGTGGCATATGGCTACACCTTC. Amino acids: CASSSPVAYGYTF.

In its sample, this clonotype was seen a few times. The gene calls are TRBV5-6 and TRBJ2-7, with a possible D match to TRBD2 (5 bases). The CDR3 spans 14 residues. Germline V gene data show CDR1 as SGHDT and CDR2 as YYEEEE. V lost 1 base, J lost 5 bases, and 13 bases lay in between. The CDR3 nucleotides are TGTGCCAGCAGCTTGCATCAGCCGCGGGACGAGCAGTACTTC. The encoded protein is CASSLHQPRDEQYF. The full variable domain, with the rest looked up from reference TRBV5-6 and TRBJ2-7, is DAGVTQSPTHLIKTRGQQVTLRCSPKSGHDTVSWYQQALGQGPQFIFQYYEEEERQRGNFPDRFSGHQFPNYSSELNVNALLLGDSALYLCASSLHQPRDEQYFGPGTRLTVT.

V usage is TRBV25-1 and J usage is TRBJ1-1; TRBD1 matches 12 bases. J lost 3 bases, V lost 6 bases, and 14 bases had no gene match. The CDR3 is 18 amino acids. Germline-derived CDR1 and CDR2 are MGHDK and SYGVNS. The CDR3, as DNA: TGTGCCAGCAGCGCCGAGACCCGGGACAGGGGGCTTGACACTGAAGCTTTCTTT. Its protein product is CASSAETRDRGLDTEAFF.

This clonotype showed up just once. The gene calls are TRBV30 and TRBJ2-7, with D possibly being TRBD2 (5 bases). The V gene's germline CDR1 is GTSNPN and CDR2 SVGIG (reference sequence). Between the trimmed V and J ends, which lost 2 bases and 5 bases, there was a span of 10 bases. The CDR3 runs 12 residues. CDR3 coding DNA: TGTGCCTGGAGTTCGGGAAGGAACGAGCAGTACTTC. This sequence encodes CAWSSGRNEQYF. Drawing the rest from reference TRBV30 and TRBJ2-7, the complete variable domain is SQTIHQWPATLVQPVGSPLSLECTVEGTSNPNLYWYRQAAGRGLQLLFYSVGIGQISSEVPQNLSASRPQDRQFILSSKKLLLSDSGFYLCAWSSGRNEQYFGPGTRLTVT.

This clonotype showed up just once. The chain joins TRBV27 to TRBJ1-6, with unresolved D. CDR1 is MNHEY and CDR2 is SMNVEV in the germline V gene (reference sequence). CDR3 length equals 17 residues. V was clipped by 2 bases and J by 4 bases, with 15 bases between them. The CDR3 is CASSLSFPNSYNSPLHF. The DNA for the CDR3 is TGTGCCAGCAGTTTAAGCTTTCCTAACAGTTATAATTCACCCCTCCACTTT.